In its sample, the clone carrying this TCR beta chain was seen a few times. This CDR3 has 12 amino acids. The ends were cut back, 3 bases at V and 7 bases at J, with 9 bases in the middle. Germline CDR1 is KGHSH and CDR2 is LQKENI. The sample is drawn from a study of T-cell reconstitution after alpha-beta-depleted transplantation in children. Using unique molecular identifiers, the investigators prepared the TCRbeta library. MiXCR, applied by TCRdb to the PCR reads, yields one record per CDR3 protein. The sample includes 150,000 to 200,000 distinct CDR3 sequences, approximately 6.8% of them seen just once.

The TCR originated in a human donor who donated a stem cell graft to a child with Wiskott-Aldrich syndrome. The sequenced sample was PBMCs from the stem cell graft donor, obtained from the stem cell graft. The rearrangement joins TRBV18 to TRBJ2-5; TRBD1 is a possible D gene (6 bases). The CDR3 loop reads CASSPDRGTQYF. In nucleotides, the CDR3 is TGTGCCAGCTCACCGGACAGAGGGACCCAGTACTTC.